These 32 T cell receptor beta chains came from one sample sequenced in a study of breast tumors, draining lymph nodes, adjacent tissues. MiXCR, applied by TCRdb to the multiplex PCR reads, yields one record per CDR3 protein. The table lists over 150,000 distinct CDR3 sequences, approximately 33% of them singletons, with around 4.4% in the top ten. The lymph nodes were axillary draining lymph nodes from breast cancer patients. The material sequenced was axillary lymph node tissue. These TCRs come from a female donor with breast cancer. Some clones in this sample may be carry-over from other donors' samples.

This clonotype was recorded at least ten times. This chain joins TRBV7-9 and TRBJ1-2; weak D call: TRBD1 (5 bases). Germline V CDR1 and CDR2: SEHNR, FQNEAQ (reference sequence). The CDR3 has 13 residues. Trimming removed 0 bases at V and 8 bases at J, with 10 bases between. CDR3 bases: TGTGCCAGCAGCTTAGCGAGGGGAGGAGGCTACACCTTC. Translation: CASSLARGGGYTF.

This clonotype was recorded at least ten times. The DNA for the CDR3 is TGTGCCAGCAGCCGGATCGGGAGTTTAGGTTCCCCCCTCCACTTT. This gives the protein CASSRIGSLGSPLHF. J is TRBJ1-6 and V is TRBV7-6; unclear D gene. Trimming shortened V by 5 bases and J by 13 bases, and 21 bases separated the two germline ends. The CDR3 contains 15 residues. The germline V gene has CDR1 SGHVS and CDR2 FNYEAQ.

There are many counts of this clonotype. The V and J genes are TRBV27 and TRBJ1-6; no reliable D call. The germline V gene has CDR1 MNHEY and CDR2 SMNVEV (reference sequence). Between the trimmed V and J ends, which lost 3 bases and 5 bases, there was a span of 8 bases. The CDR3 covers 14 residues. The DNA for the CDR3 is TGTGCCAGCAGTTTCCAGACCAATAATTCACCCCTCCACTTT. Protein: CASSFQTNNSPLHF.

In its sample, this clonotype was seen many times. The V gene is TRBV27, the J gene TRBJ2-7; the D gene is possibly TRBD1 (6 bases). The CDR3 extends over 14 amino acids. V dropped 6 bases and J dropped 2 bases, with 14 bases sitting between them. Germline V gene lookup returns CDR1 MNHEY and CDR2 SMNVEV (reference sequence). CDR3 amino acids: CASSILQGPYEQYF. As DNA, the CDR3 is TGTGCCAGCAGCATCCTACAGGGTCCCTACGAGCAGTACTTC.

A few counts support this clonotype. The CDR3: CASSPLSPDRSGANVLTF. DNA for the CDR3: TGTGCCAGCAGTCCCTTAAGCCCCGACAGGTCTGGGGCCAACGTCCTGACTTTC. The rearrangement joins TRBV6-2 or TRBV6-3 to TRBJ2-6; weak D call: TRBD1 (6 bases). This CDR3 region has 18 residues. The V end lost 5 bases, the J end lost 1 base, and 18 bases lay between the germline ends. The germline V gene encodes CDR1 MNHEY and CDR2 SVGEGT.

The V call is TRBV5-1, the J call TRBJ2-2; tentative D call: TRBD2 (6 bases). The V gene's germline CDR1 is SGHRS and CDR2 YFSETQ. This CDR3 contains 15 residues. Trimming took 5 bases from V and 2 from J, leaving 13 bases between them. CDR3 coding DNA: TGCGCCAGCAGGTCCGGGACTTCTAACACCGGGGAGCTGTTTTTT. Encoded protein: CASRSGTSNTGELFF.

The rearrangement uses TRBV6-6 and TRBJ2-5; 9 bases align to TRBD1. V dropped 5 bases and J dropped 2; count of bases not matched to a gene: 6. Per germline, CDR1 MNHNY and CDR2 SVGAGI (reference sequence). The CDR3 is 15 residues long. CDR3 in amino acids: CASSHPTGGQETQYF. In DNA, the CDR3 is TGTGCCAGCAGTCACCCGACAGGGGGACAAGAGACCCAGTACTTC.

Ten or more counts support this clonotype. The J gene is TRBJ1-5, the V gene TRBV28; D gene uncertain. CDR1 is MDHEN and CDR2 is SYDVKM in the germline V gene. Trimming pared 6 bases from V and 3 bases from J, leaving 6 bases between. The CDR3 is 12 amino acids. This chain's CDR3 is CASRPDNQPQHF. The CDR3 DNA reads TGTGCCAGCAGACCCGACAATCAGCCCCAGCATTTT.

This clonotype was counted ten times or more. The chain joins TRBV5-1 to TRBJ2-6, with 7 bases aligning to TRBD1. This CDR3 contains 16 residues. Germline values: CDR1 SGHRS, CDR2 YFSETQ. J gave up 0 bases and V 4 bases, and 4 bases lay outside the gene matches. CDR3 DNA sequence: TGCGCCAGCAGCCGGGACAGTTTCTCTGGGGCCAACGTCCTGACTTTC. Amino acids: CASSRDSFSGANVLTF.

The J gene is TRBJ2-5, the V gene TRBV6-1, with 9 bases that match TRBD1. Germline CDR1 reads MNHNS; CDR2 reads SASEGT. The V segment lost 2 bases and the J segment 5 bases; nucleotides outside the gene matches: 9. This CDR3 has 16 residues. This CDR3 is CASSEFTGGGRETQYF. For the CDR3, the DNA is TGTGCCAGCAGTGAATTTACAGGGGGCGGAAGGGAGACCCAGTACTTC.

In its sample, this clonotype was seen many times. The chain joins TRBV10-3 to TRBJ2-7; no reliable D call. The V gene's germline CDR1 is ENHRY and CDR2 SYGVKD. V was clipped by 1 base and J by 2 bases, with 9 bases between them. CDR3 size: 14 residues. CDR3 DNA sequence: TGTGCCATCAGTGAGTTTGAAGGGCCCTACGAGCAGTACTTC. It translates to CAISEFEGPYEQYF.

This clonotype was seen at least ten times. The V gene is TRBV7-9, the J gene TRBJ2-3, with unresolved D. This CDR3 comprises 16 residues. The germline V and J ends were trimmed by 5 bases and 4 bases, with 19 bases remaining between them. Germline-derived CDR1 and CDR2 are SEHNR and FQNEAQ (reference sequence). This chain's CDR3 is CASSPSFVQGADTQYF. CDR3 nucleotide sequence: TGTGCCAGCAGCCCTAGTTTCGTGCAAGGCGCAGATACGCAGTATTTT.

The V call is TRBV5-1, the J call TRBJ1-6, with TRBD1 as a possible D gene (5 bases). Germline V gene sequence: CDR1 SGHRS, CDR2 YFSETQ. Trimming cost V 4 bases and J 8 bases, with 16 bases left between them. The CDR3 runs to 15 residues. CDR3 DNA: TGCGCCAGCAGCCCCAACGAGGGGTGGGATTCACCCCTCCACTTT. It translates to CASSPNEGWDSPLHF. The full variable domain, in which reference TRBV5-1 and TRBJ1-6 provide the parts outside the CDR3, is KAGVTQTPRYLIKTRGQQVTLSCSPISGHRSVSWYQQTPGQGLQFLFEYFSETQRNKGNFPGRFSGRQFSNSRSEMNVSTLELGDSALYLCASSPNEGWDSPLHFGNGTRLTVT.

This clonotype was recorded many times. The chain carries TRBV5-5 and TRBJ2-5, with 9 nucleotides matching TRBD1. The CDR3 is 18 residues long. Germline V gene data show CDR1 as SGHKS and CDR2 as YYEKEE (reference sequence). With 1 base clipped from V and 1 base from J, the junction kept 11 bases outside the gene matches. This CDR3 reads CASSLSGTGFYFQETQYF. The CDR3 DNA follows: TGTGCCAGCAGCTTGTCCGGGACAGGGTTTTATTTCCAAGAGACCCAGTACTTC.

This clonotype was seen many times. The genes are TRBV5-5 and TRBJ1-3; 8 bases line up with TRBD1. J lost 4 bases, V lost 2 bases, and 11 bases had no gene match. The CDR3 length is 17 residues. Germline CDR1 and CDR2: SGHKS and YYEKEE (reference sequence). CDR3 sequence (DNA): TGTGCCAGCAGCTTTTTCTCCGGGACAGGATCCGGAAACACCATATATTTT. It codes for CASSFFSGTGSGNTIYF.

This clonotype was detected ten times or more. CDR3 nucleotide sequence: TGTGCCAGCAAGGCTAGACTAGCGGTCTCTAATGAGCAGTTCTTC. The encoded protein is CASKARLAVSNEQFF. The rearrangement joins TRBV6-1 to TRBJ2-1, with TRBD2 matching 9 bases. Germline-derived CDR1 and CDR2 are MNHNS and SASEGT. With 7 bases clipped from V and 7 bases from J, the junction kept 11 bases outside the gene matches. This CDR3 is built from 15 residues.

This clonotype came up once. A single base separates this from a much larger clone, so it may be a read error. The chain links TRBV11-2 to TRBJ2-1, with no clear D. This CDR3 spans 11 amino acids. The V gene's germline CDR1 is SGHAT and CDR2 FQNNGV. CDR3 sequence (DNA): TGTGCCAGCAGCTTAGAGGATGAGCCGTTCTTC. Translating it yields CASSLEDEPFF.

The sample holds many counts of this clonotype. This chain joins TRBV3-1 and TRBJ2-5; possibly TRBD2 for D (5 bases). The CDR3 consists of 14 residues. From germline, CDR1 is LGHDT and CDR2 YNNKEL (reference sequence). V lost 3 bases to trimming and J lost 4 bases, with 12 bases between them. CDR3 coding DNA: TGTGCCAGCAGCCATACGAGAGGGCGAGAGACCCAGTACTTC. It encodes CASSHTRGRETQYF.

The sample holds many counts of this clonotype. The chain joins TRBV6-2 or TRBV6-3 to TRBJ2-6, with D perhaps matching TRBD1 or TRBD2 (5 bases each). V was shortened by 6 bases and J by 0 bases, with 15 bases between the two germline ends. The CDR3 covers 17 residues. The germline V gene encodes CDR1 MNHEY and CDR2 SVGEGT. The CDR3 loop is CASRDRDGYSGANVLTF. The CDR3 DNA reads as TGTGCCAGCAGAGACCGGGACGGATACTCTGGGGCCAACGTCCTGACTTTC.

This clonotype was recorded at least ten times. V is TRBV6-1 and J is TRBJ1-5; D is undetermined. Germline CDR1 MNHNS, CDR2 SASEGT. Trimming cost V 7 bases and J 0 bases, with 7 bases left between them. The CDR3 contains 13 residues. This CDR3 is CASTVLSNQPQHF. In DNA form, the CDR3 reads TGTGCCAGCACAGTTCTTAGCAATCAGCCCCAGCATTTT.

This clonotype was recorded at least ten times. The chain has TRBV19 and TRBJ2-3; D gene ambiguous. From germline, CDR1 is LNHDA and CDR2 SQIVND (reference sequence). Trimming shortened V by 3 bases and J by 2 bases, and 9 bases separated the two germline ends. The CDR3 is 14 residues long. For the CDR3, the DNA is TGTGCCAGTAGTATGAGTGGGGTCACAGATACGCAGTATTTT. Amino acids: CASSMSGVTDTQYF. The whole variable domain, remainder taken from reference TRBV19 and TRBJ2-3, is DGGITQSPKYLFRKEGQNVTLSCEQNLNHDAMYWYRQDPGQGLRLIYYSQIVNDFQKGDIAEGYSVSREKKESFPLTVTSAQKNPTAFYLCASSMSGVTDTQYFGPGTRLTVL.

This clonotype has at least ten counts. The J gene is TRBJ2-1, the V gene TRBV12-3 or TRBV12-4; D not certain. The CDR3 has 12 residues. The V gene lost 7 bases and the J gene lost 4 bases, with 8 bases spanning the gap. CDR3 residues: CASTKDYNEQFF. In nucleotides, the CDR3 is TGTGCCAGCACCAAAGATTACAATGAGCAGTTCTTC.

There are many counts of this clonotype. The chain couples TRBV29-1 to TRBJ2-1; tentatively, D is TRBD2 (6 bases). V was cut by 4 bases and J by 6 bases, with 13 bases left in between. Germline-derived CDR1 and CDR2 are SQVTM and ANQGSEA. The CDR3 length is 13 residues. In DNA, the CDR3 is TGCAGCGTTGTCGGCGGGACCCGCAATGAGCAGTTCTTC. It yields the protein CSVVGGTRNEQFF.

A remark on this clonotype: A much more abundant neighbour one base away suggests this may be a read error. The J gene is TRBJ2-5, the V gene TRBV5-1; 8 bases agree with TRBD1. The ends lost 0 bases at V and 4 bases at J; junction bases unmatched: 8. This CDR3 has 16 residues. CDR1 is SGHRS, CDR2 YFSETQ, per germline. CDR3 coding DNA: TGCGCCAGCAGCTTGGGTCCGGGAACAGGGGGAGAGACCCAGTACTTC. Translation gives CASSLGPGTGGETQYF.

This clonotype was detected many times. J is TRBJ2-1 and V is TRBV11-2; no definite D call. With 1 base removed from V and 1 base from J, the gap between germline ends came to 8 bases. From germline, CDR1 is SGHAT and CDR2 FQNNGV. The CDR3 consists of 15 residues. The CDR3 nucleotides read TGTGCCAGCAGCTTAGGACGGTCATCCTACAATGAGCAGTTCTTC. Translating gives CASSLGRSSYNEQFF.

The table lists this clonotype with many counts. The CDR3, as DNA: TGTGCCAGCAGCCAAAGCTCTGGGGCCAACGTCCTGACTTTC. It specifies CASSQSSGANVLTF. V gene TRBV14 combines with J gene TRBJ2-6; D is unclear. The CDR3 contains 14 residues. The germline CDR1 and CDR2 sequences are SGHDN and FVKESK. The V and J ends lost 2 bases and 0 bases respectively, with 2 bases between them.

This clonotype appeared a few times. The V gene is TRBV6-2 or TRBV6-3, the J gene TRBJ2-1; a possible D gene is TRBD2 (6 bases). V lost 4 bases and J 6 bases, leaving 16 bases between the germline ends. The CDR3 consists of 15 residues. Germline assignment: CDR1 MNHEY and CDR2 SVGEGT. The CDR3 reads CASSSGTRVINEQFF. CDR3 nucleotide sequence: TGTGCCAGCAGTTCCGGGACTCGGGTCATCAATGAGCAGTTCTTC.

Many counts were recorded for this clonotype. The rearrangement joins TRBV19 to TRBJ1-2, with 9 bases aligning to TRBD1. This CDR3 has 14 residues. Germline CDR1 LNHDA, CDR2 SQIVND (reference sequence). The V and J ends lost 7 bases and 4 bases, in that order; junction bases with no gene match: 7. CDR3 in amino acids: CASTGQGGIYGYTF. CDR3 bases: TGTGCCAGTACGGGACAGGGAGGTATCTATGGCTACACCTTC.

This clonotype was seen only a few times. A clone one base away is much larger, so this may be a read error. The CDR3 DNA reads as TGCGCCAGCAGCATGTACGCCAGCACCTCCTCTGGGGCCAACGTCCTGACTTTC. Translating it yields CASSMYASTSSGANVLTF. This rearrangement joins TRBV5-1 to TRBJ2-6; D unclear. Germline assignment: CDR1 SGHRS and CDR2 YFSETQ. This CDR3 comprises 18 residues. Trimming left V 4 bases short and J 0 bases short, with 17 bases between. The full variable domain, its missing parts supplied by reference TRBV5-1 and TRBJ2-6, is KAGVTQTPRYLIKTRGQQVTLSCSPISGHRSVSWYQQTPGQGLQFLFEYFSETQRNKGNFPGRFSGRQFSNSRSEMNVSTLELGDSALYLCASSMYASTSSGANVLTFGAGSRLTVL.

This clonotype appeared many times. The V gene is TRBV19, the J gene TRBJ2-1; TRBD2 matches 11 bases. This CDR3 has 13 amino acids. Germline lookup yields CDR1 LNHDA and CDR2 SQIVND (reference sequence). CDR3 coding DNA: TGTGCTTCGACTAGCGGGGTTTACAATGAGCAGTTCTTC. Its translation is CASTSGVYNEQFF.

This clonotype came up many times. The CDR3 DNA reads TGTGCCAGCAGCTTGACGGCAGCTCAGCGCTATGGCTACACCTTC. It translates to CASSLTAAQRYGYTF. V and J are TRBV5-8 and TRBJ1-2; unclear D gene. The V end was cut by 1 base, the J end by 4 bases, with 14 bases between. CDR1 and CDR2 (germline): SGHTS, YDEGEE. The CDR3 is 15 residues long.

Points on this clonotype: A junction boundary mismatches the germline segment, possibly from a read error. J is TRBJ2-1 and V is TRBV7-3; tentatively, D is TRBD1 (6 bases). The CDR3 runs to 13 residues. CDR1 is SGHTA, CDR2 FQGTGA, per germline. In DNA, the CDR3 is TGTGCCAGCAGCATGGACAGCTACAATGAGCAGCCCTTC. It is translated as CASSMDSYNEQPF. Full variable domain (missing parts from reference TRBV7-3 and TRBJ2-1): GAGVSQTPSNKVTEKGKYVELRCDPISGHTALYWYRQSLGQGPEFLIYFQGTGAADDSGLPNDRFFAVRPEGSVSTLKIQRTERGDSAVYLCASSMDSYNEQPFGPGTRLTVL.